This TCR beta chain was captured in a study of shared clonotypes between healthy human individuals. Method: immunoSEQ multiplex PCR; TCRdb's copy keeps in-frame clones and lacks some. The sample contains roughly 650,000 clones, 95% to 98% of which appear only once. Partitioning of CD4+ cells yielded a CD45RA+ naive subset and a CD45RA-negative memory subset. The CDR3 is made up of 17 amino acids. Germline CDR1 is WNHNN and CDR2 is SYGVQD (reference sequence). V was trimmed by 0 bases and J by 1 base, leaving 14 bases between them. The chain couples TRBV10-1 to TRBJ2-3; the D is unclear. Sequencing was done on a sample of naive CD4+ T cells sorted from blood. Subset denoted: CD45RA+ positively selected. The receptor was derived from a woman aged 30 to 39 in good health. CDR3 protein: CASSESFGPMGTDTQYF. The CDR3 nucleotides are TGCGCCAGCAGTGAGTCGTTTGGACCGATGGGCACAGATACGCAGTATTTT.